Listed below are T cell receptor beta chains from one sample, sequenced in a study of cytomegalovirus exposure and HLA in healthy donors. The protocol was immunoSEQ multiplex PCR, while the TCRdb copy is restricted to in-frame clones and leaves out a portion. In the table there are almost 95,000 clones, 50% to 80% of which are singletons. The source material was PBMCs. These TCRs come from a man aged 25-45 years in good health and CMV-seronegative. CDR3s include the opening cysteine and the closing phenylalanine or tryptophan. The order of the fields is D gene, clone size, J gene, V gene, CDR3 DNA, CDR3 protein. The D gene is left open where the match is weak. For some rows the clone size is stated as once, few or many, or as a class when expanded; others skip it.

D gene: TRBD2; clone size: -; J gene: TRBJ2-3; V gene: TRBV10-1; CDR3 DNA: TGCGCCAGCAGTGGGACTAGCGGCTCCTCAGATACGCAGTATTTT; CDR3 protein: CASSGTSGSSDTQYF
D gene: TRBD1; clone size: -; J gene: TRBJ2-3; V gene: TRBV19; CDR3 DNA: TGTGCCAGTAGTTCCCGGACAGGATTAGAGGGCACAGATACGCAGTATTTT; CDR3 protein: CASSSRTGLEGTDTQYF
D gene: -; clone size: -; J gene: TRBJ2-7; V gene: TRBV28; CDR3 DNA: TGTGCCAGCAGGGGGACACTCCTTTCCTACGAGCAGTACTTC; CDR3 protein: CASRGTLLSYEQYF
D gene: -; clone size: -; J gene: TRBJ2-2; V gene: TRBV6-4; CDR3 DNA: TGTGCCAGCAGTGAGGGCGGGAAGGACACCGGGGAGCTGTTTTTT; CDR3 protein: CASSEGGKDTGELFF
D gene: -; clone size: -; J gene: TRBJ1-2; V gene: TRBV19; CDR3 DNA: TGTGCCAGTAGTCTACAGGGAGACTATGGCTACACCTTC; CDR3 protein: CASSLQGDYGYTF
D gene: -; clone size: -; J gene: TRBJ1-5; V gene: TRBV5-5; CDR3 DNA: TGTGCTAGGGGCAGTAGCAATCAGCCCCAGCATTTT; CDR3 protein: CARGSSNQPQHF
D gene: TRBD1; clone size: -; J gene: TRBJ2-2; V gene: TRBV6-4; CDR3 DNA: TGTGCCAGCCGGACAGGGAGAACCGGGGAGCTGTTTTTT; CDR3 protein: CASRTGRTGELFF
D gene: TRBD1; clone size: -; J gene: TRBJ1-1; V gene: TRBV4-2; CDR3 DNA: TGTGCCAGCAGCCAAGTTCCGGGACAGGTGAACACTGAAGCTTTCTTT; CDR3 protein: CASSQVPGQVNTEAFF
D gene: TRBD1; clone size: -; J gene: TRBJ1-1; V gene: TRBV7-9; CDR3 DNA: TGTGCCAGCAGCCAAGGACAGGGGCAAGCCTTGAACACTGAAGCTTTCTTT; CDR3 protein: CASSQGQGQALNTEAFF
D gene: -; clone size: once; J gene: TRBJ1-2; V gene: TRBV9; CDR3 DNA: TGTGCCAGCAGCGGAGGAATTAACAGGGATGGCTACACCTTC; CDR3 protein: CASSGGINRDGYTF
D gene: TRBD1; clone size: -; J gene: TRBJ2-7; V gene: TRBV5-1; CDR3 DNA: TGCGCCAGCAGCACAGGGACAGCCCAGAGCTCCTACGAGCAGTACTTC; CDR3 protein: CASSTGTAQSSYEQYF
D gene: -; clone size: -; J gene: TRBJ1-1; V gene: TRBV18; CDR3 DNA: TGTGCCAGCTCGGCGTCTACAGGGAATGCGGAGGCTTTCTTT; CDR3 protein: CASSASTGNAEAFF
D gene: TRBD1; clone size: -; J gene: TRBJ1-1; V gene: TRBV7-9; CDR3 DNA: TGTGCCAGCAGCGTGACAGGGGCGGGCACTGAAGCTTTCTTT; CDR3 protein: CASSVTGAGTEAFF
D gene: -; clone size: -; J gene: TRBJ2-7; V gene: TRBV19; CDR3 DNA: TGTGCCAGTAGTACTATGGGACACAGCTACGAGCAGTACTTC; CDR3 protein: CASSTMGHSYEQYF
D gene: -; clone size: few; J gene: TRBJ2-5; V gene: TRBV6-6; CDR3 DNA: TGTGCCAGCAGTTGGTCAGGGGGGCCCATCGAGACCCAGTACTTC; CDR3 protein: CASSWSGGPIETQYF
D gene: TRBD2; clone size: -; J gene: TRBJ2-1; V gene: TRBV6-6; CDR3 DNA: TGTGCCAGCAGGAACGGCCGGACTAGTTCCCAAAGTGAGCAGTTCTTC; CDR3 protein: CASRNGRTSSQSEQFF
D gene: TRBD1; clone size: -; J gene: TRBJ2-7; V gene: TRBV7-3; CDR3 DNA: TGTGCCAGCAGCGCTAGGGGGCGAGGAGTGGGCGAGCAGTACTTC; CDR3 protein: CASSARGRGVGEQYF
D gene: TRBD2; clone size: -; J gene: TRBJ2-3; V gene: TRBV9; CDR3 DNA: TGTGCCAGCAGCGTGCGACTAGCGGGGCCTAGCACAGATACGCAGTATTTT; CDR3 protein: CASSVRLAGPSTDTQYF
D gene: -; clone size: -; J gene: TRBJ1-1; V gene: TRBV4-3; CDR3 DNA: TGCGCCAGCAGCCAGGCAAACAGGGTTCTTGAAGCTTTCTTT; CDR3 protein: CASSQANRVLEAFF